The clone carrying this T cell receptor (beta chain) was counted between two and nine times. The antigen remains unidentified. This entry belongs to a study of beta chain features in type 1 diabetes. General study results and limits: Shortening of TCRB CDR3s, moderate but significant, appeared in all four CD4+ subsets of Type 1 diabetes patients.

The germline CDR1 and CDR2 sequences are MNHEY and SVGAGI. The CDR3 is 13 residues long. V was pared by 5 bases and J by 10 bases, with 5 bases of the junction left unmatched. Isolated RNA was reverse transcribed in full, so expressed TCRB transcripts were sequenced. Repertoires were generated with immunoSEQ multiplex PCR, while TCRdb's copy carries only in-frame clones and drops some. The sample lists about 370,000 clones, around 10% occurring once. The clonotype comes from a man aged 30-40 years with type 1 diabetes. The V gene is TRBV6-5, the J gene TRBJ1-6, with 7 nucleotides matching TRBD1. Sequencing used central memory CD4+ T cells from blood. The CDR3 DNA is TGTGCCAGCAGTCCGCGGGACAGATCACCCCTCCACTTT. Amino acids: CASSPRDRSPLHF.